Below, one TCR beta chain is given with its context. The antigen remains unidentified. The data belong to a study of cytomegalovirus exposure and HLA in healthy donors. This CDR3 is 15 amino acids long. In germline, CDR1 is MNHEY, CDR2 SVGAGI. Trimming left V 7 bases short and J 8 bases short, with 23 bases between. Overall study findings and caveats: An observed cluster of highly shared sequence variants was recorded as a likely sequencing artifact. According to an earlier analysis, most TCR beta V segments yielded productive rearrangements about 87% or about 30% of the time. Reports described diagnosis of cytomegalovirus status by the classifier as highly specific and sensitive.

It was with 60 Vbeta and 13 Jbeta primers that the PCR ran. The authors' processing: Unique TCR beta chains totaled some 80 million in a later count, with roughly 11 million of them shared. Generated by immunoSEQ multiplex PCR, the TCRdb table keeps only in-frame clones and is missing some. V, J and clone size reflect that table, while D and trimming were determined from the DNA. The data contain 150,000 or so clones, approximately 76% of them singletons. The clonotype was recovered from a female donor in good health and CMV-seronegative. The chain has TRBV6-5 and TRBJ1-2; possibly TRBD1 for D (5 bases). Sequencing used PBMCs. The CDR3 DNA is TGTGCCAGCACCCCCCGGGGGTCAGGGAGAGAGGGCTACACCTTC. Residues: CASTPRGSGREGYTF.